Detailed here is one TCR beta chain. The repertoire was sequenced with immunoSEQ multiplex PCR; TCRdb's copy has only in-frame clones and lacks some. Here the sample spans a few hundred thousand clones, 97% being singletons. The V gene's germline CDR1 is SNHLY and CDR2 FYNNEI. This CDR3 spans 13 amino acids. Trimming took 5 bases from V and 1 from J, leaving 8 bases between them. This entry is derived from a study of shared clonotypes between healthy human individuals. The chain uses TRBV2 and TRBJ1-1; no firm D call. The source material was naive CD4+ T cells sorted from blood. Described subset: CD45RA+ positively selected. The receptor comes from a woman aged 30 to 39 in good health. The CDR3 protein is CASSKERNTEAFF. The DNA of the CDR3 is TGTGCCAGCAGTAAAGAGCGGAACACTGAAGCTTTCTTT. The variable domain in full, with the rest retrieved from reference TRBV2 and TRBJ1-1, is EPEVTQTPSHQVTQMGQEVILRCVPISNHLYFYWYRQILGQKVEFLVSFYNNEISEKSEIFDDQFSVERPDGSNFTLKIRSTKLEDSAMYFCASSKERNTEAFFGQGTRLTVV.